Listed below are T cell receptor beta chains from one sample, sequenced in a study of monozygotic twins with inflammatory bowel disease. TCRdb reanalyzed the 5' RACE reads and collapses them to one entry per CDR3 protein, without DNA. In all, the sample yields around 380,000 distinct CDR3 sequences. The sample was blood. The receptors stem from a human donor with ulcerative colitis or Crohn's disease, or a healthy co-twin of an affected twin (not recorded which). CDR3s include the opening cysteine and the closing phenylalanine or tryptophan.

J gene	V gene	CDR3 protein
TRBJ2-1	TRBV25-1	CASSEQGREQFF
TRBJ2-2	TRBV5-1	CASSLVHLSGGVTGELFF
TRBJ1-5	TRBV27	CASSLLYGNQPQHF
TRBJ1-6	TRBV11-2	CASSLAGTGASPLHF
TRBJ2-5	TRBV6-5	CASSYTTSGGQETQYF
TRBJ2-7	TRBV11-1	CASSLARGGHYEQYF
TRBJ2-1	TRBV15	CATSRDPTSDNEQFF
TRBJ2-3	TRBV5-1	CASSPGGGRSADTQYF
TRBJ1-5	TRBV10-2	CASMGQGRGNQPQHF
TRBJ2-3	TRBV27	CASSRTTARTDTQYF
TRBJ1-2	TRBV3-1	CASSSVGGGYTF
TRBJ2-1	TRBV11-2	CASSLWLKTSGTYNEQFF
TRBJ2-7	TRBV4-1	CASSQVDEGYANQSPYEQYF
TRBJ2-1	TRBV27	CASSLLGKAQFF
TRBJ2-1	TRBV5-6	CASSSTSGRINEQFF
TRBJ1-2	TRBV5-6	CASSMDRGIGYTF
TRBJ1-6	TRBV10-3	CAISESQTGQVDSPLHF
TRBJ2-7	TRBV14	CASSQDWVSVHEQYF
TRBJ2-3	TRBV10-3	CAISETRGTTDTQYF
TRBJ2-1	TRBV7-8	CASSFVTSARRDEQFF
TRBJ2-7	TRBV11-2	CASSGRVVQGEQYF
TRBJ2-3	TRBV7-2	CASSEASHRTDTQYF
TRBJ2-7	TRBV3-1	CASSQDARQGARTYEQYF
TRBJ2-2	TRBV11-1	CASSHLHGGGELFF
TRBJ2-5	TRBV5-6	CASSLEAGLAGEETQYF
TRBJ1-1	TRBV18	CASSAEMGTEAFF
TRBJ1-2	TRBV7-9	CASRGTGYGYTF
TRBJ2-6	TRBV20-1	CSAQSTGLFSGANVLTF
TRBJ2-7	TRBV20-1	CSARDLQPTSYEQYF
TRBJ1-2	TRBV5-1	CASSLGQFSPDGGYTF
TRBJ2-7	TRBV12-3/TRBV12-4	CASSLAGPGSYEQYF
TRBJ1-2	TRBV18	CASSPMNYGYTF
TRBJ2-5	TRBV5-8	CASSRSGGKTGRTQYF
TRBJ1-6	TRBV20-1	CSALRDRGNSPLHF
TRBJ2-1	TRBV6-1	CASSTPSGSTYNEQFF
TRBJ1-5	TRBV20-1	CSARATDYSNQPQHF
TRBJ2-3	TRBV9	CASSVKAYSTDTQYF
TRBJ2-7	TRBV7-8	CASSPMGGPEQYF
TRBJ1-2	TRBV10-3	CAIIPGIGNYGYTF
TRBJ2-3	TRBV5-6	CASSLPGRETNTQYF
TRBJ2-7	TRBV6-5	CASSYGTVYEQYF
TRBJ1-5	TRBV20-1	CSARPGRQPDHQPQHF
TRBJ2-3	TRBV7-2	CASFERGAEDTQYF
TRBJ1-1	TRBV11-2	CASTSRQGGTEAFF
TRBJ1-3	TRBV7-9	CASSRTVAGSGNTIYF
TRBJ1-2	TRBV12-3/TRBV12-4	CASSLEQGGSGHTF
TRBJ1-1	TRBV3-1	CASSQGGVTEAFF
TRBJ1-1	TRBV18	CASSPRTGARNTEAFF
TRBJ2-7	TRBV6-2/TRBV6-3	CASSPWDRPYEQYF